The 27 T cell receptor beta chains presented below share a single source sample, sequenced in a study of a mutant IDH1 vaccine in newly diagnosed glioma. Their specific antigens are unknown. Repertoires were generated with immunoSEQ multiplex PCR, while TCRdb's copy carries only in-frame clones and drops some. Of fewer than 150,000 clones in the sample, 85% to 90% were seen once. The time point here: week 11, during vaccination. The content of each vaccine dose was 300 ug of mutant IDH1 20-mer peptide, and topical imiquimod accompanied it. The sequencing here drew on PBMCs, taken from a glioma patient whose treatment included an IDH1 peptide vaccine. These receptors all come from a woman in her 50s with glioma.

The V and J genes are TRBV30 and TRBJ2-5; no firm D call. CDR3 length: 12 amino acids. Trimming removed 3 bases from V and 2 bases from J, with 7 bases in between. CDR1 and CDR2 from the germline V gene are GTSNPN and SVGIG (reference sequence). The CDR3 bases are TGTGCCTGGAGACGGATACAAGAGACCCAGTACTTC. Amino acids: CAWRRIQETQYF.

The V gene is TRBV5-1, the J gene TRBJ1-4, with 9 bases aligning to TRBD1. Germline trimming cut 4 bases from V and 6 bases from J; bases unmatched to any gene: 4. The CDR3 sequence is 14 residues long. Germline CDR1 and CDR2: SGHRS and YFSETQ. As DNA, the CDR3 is TGCGCCAGCAGCCGGGACAGGGCTTATGAAAAACTGTTTTTT. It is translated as CASSRDRAYEKLFF.

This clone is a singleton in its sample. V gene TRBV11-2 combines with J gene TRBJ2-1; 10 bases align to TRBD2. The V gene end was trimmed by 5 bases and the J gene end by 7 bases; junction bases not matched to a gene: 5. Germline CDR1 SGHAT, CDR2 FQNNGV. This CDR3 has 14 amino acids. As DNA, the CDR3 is TGTGCCAGCAGCACCCTAGCGGGAGTGAATGAGCAGTTCTTC. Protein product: CASSTLAGVNEQFF.

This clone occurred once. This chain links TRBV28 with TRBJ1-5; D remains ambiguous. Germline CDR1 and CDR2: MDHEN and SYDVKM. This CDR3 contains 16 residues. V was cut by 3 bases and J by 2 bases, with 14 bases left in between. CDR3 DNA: TGTGCCAGCAGTTTTTGGCGATCCGCCGGCAATCAGCCCCAGCATTTT. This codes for CASSFWRSAGNQPQHF.

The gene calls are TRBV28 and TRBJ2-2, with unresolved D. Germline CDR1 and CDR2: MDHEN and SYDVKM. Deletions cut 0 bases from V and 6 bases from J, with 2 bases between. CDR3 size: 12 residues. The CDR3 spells CASSLWAGELFF. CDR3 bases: TGTGCCAGCAGTTTATGGGCCGGGGAGCTGTTTTTT.

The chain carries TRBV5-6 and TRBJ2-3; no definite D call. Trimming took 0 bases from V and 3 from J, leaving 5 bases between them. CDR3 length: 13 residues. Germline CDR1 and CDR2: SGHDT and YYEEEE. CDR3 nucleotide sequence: TGTGCCAGCAGCTTGGGACTGACAGATACGCAGTATTTT. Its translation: CASSLGLTDTQYF.

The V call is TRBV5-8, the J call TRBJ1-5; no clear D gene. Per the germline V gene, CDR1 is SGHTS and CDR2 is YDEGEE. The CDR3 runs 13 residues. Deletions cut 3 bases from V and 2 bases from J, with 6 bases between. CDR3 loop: CASSSRGNQPQHF. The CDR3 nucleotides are TGTGCCAGCAGCTCCCGGGGCAATCAGCCCCAGCATTTT.

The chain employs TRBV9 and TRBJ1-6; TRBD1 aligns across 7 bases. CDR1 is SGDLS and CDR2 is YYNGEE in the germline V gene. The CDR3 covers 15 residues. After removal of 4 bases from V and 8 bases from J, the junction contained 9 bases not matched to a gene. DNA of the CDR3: TGTGCCAGCAGCACGACAGGGCCTGAGGATTCACCCCTCCACTTT. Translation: CASSTTGPEDSPLHF.

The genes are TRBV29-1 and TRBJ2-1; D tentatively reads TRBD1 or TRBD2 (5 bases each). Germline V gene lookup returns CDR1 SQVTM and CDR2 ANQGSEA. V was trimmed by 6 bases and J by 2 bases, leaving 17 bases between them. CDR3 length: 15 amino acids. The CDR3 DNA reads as TGCAGCGTGGTCCCCGGGACGGGGACCTACAATGAGCAGTTCTTC. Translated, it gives CSVVPGTGTYNEQFF.

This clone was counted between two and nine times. In nucleotides, the CDR3 is TGTGCCAGCAGCCCCGGCACGGGGGGAAACACCATATATTTT. Its protein product is CASSPGTGGNTIYF. The J gene is TRBJ1-3, the V gene TRBV19, with D unresolved. The germline V gene encodes CDR1 LNHDA and CDR2 SQIVND (reference sequence). Trimming pared 9 bases from V and 4 bases from J, leaving 16 bases between. The CDR3 is 14 amino acids.

CDR3 sequence reads: CASKYGTGTSYEQYF. CDR3 in DNA: TGTGCCAGCAAGTACGGGACAGGGACTTCCTACGAGCAGTACTTC. The chain carries TRBV6-5 and TRBJ2-7, with 9 bases that match TRBD1. There are 15 residues in the CDR3. Germline V gene data show CDR1 as MNHEY and CDR2 as SVGAGI. Losses at the gene ends were 7 bases for V and 1 base for J; bases not matched to a gene: 8.

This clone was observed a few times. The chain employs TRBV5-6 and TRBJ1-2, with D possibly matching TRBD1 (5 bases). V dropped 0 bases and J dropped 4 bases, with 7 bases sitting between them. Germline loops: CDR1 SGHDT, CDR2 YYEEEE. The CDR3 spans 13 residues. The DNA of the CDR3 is TGTGCCAGCAGCTTGGGACAGCCCTATGGCTACACCTTC. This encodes CASSLGQPYGYTF. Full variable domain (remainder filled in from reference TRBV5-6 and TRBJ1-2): DAGVTQSPTHLIKTRGQQVTLRCSPKSGHDTVSWYQQALGQGPQFIFQYYEEEERQRGNFPDRFSGHQFPNYSSELNVNALLLGDSALYLCASSLGQPYGYTFGSGTRLTVV.

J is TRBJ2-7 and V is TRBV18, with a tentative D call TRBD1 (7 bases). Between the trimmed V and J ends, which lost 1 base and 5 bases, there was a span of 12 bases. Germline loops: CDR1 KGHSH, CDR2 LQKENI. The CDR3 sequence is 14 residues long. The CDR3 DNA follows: TGTGCCAGCTCACCACAGGGGGCGGGGCACGAGCAGTACTTC. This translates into CASSPQGAGHEQYF.

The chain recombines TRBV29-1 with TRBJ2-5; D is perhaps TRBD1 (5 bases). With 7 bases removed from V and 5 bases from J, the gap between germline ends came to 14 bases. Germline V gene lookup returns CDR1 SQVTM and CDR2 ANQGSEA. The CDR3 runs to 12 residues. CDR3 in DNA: TGCAGCGCCACTGGGGCATGGGAGACCCAGTACTTC. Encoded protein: CSATGAWETQYF.

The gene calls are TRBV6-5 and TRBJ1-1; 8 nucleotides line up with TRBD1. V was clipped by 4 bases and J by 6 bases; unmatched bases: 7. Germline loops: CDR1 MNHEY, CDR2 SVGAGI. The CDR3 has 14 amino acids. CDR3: CASSSGQGWSEAFF. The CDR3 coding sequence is TGTGCCAGCAGTTCCGGACAGGGTTGGTCTGAAGCTTTCTTT.

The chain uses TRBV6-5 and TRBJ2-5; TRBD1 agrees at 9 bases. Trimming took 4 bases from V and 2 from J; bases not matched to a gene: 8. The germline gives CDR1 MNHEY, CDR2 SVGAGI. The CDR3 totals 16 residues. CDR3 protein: CASSSGTGTFQETQYF. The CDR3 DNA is TGTGCCAGCAGTTCCGGGACAGGGACTTTTCAAGAGACCCAGTACTTC.

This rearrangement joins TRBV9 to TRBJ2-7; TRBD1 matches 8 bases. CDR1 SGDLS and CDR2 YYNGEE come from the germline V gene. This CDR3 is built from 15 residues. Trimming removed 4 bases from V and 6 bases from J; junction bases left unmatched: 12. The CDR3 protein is CASSLQGERSFEQYF. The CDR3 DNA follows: TGTGCCAGCAGCTTACAGGGGGAGCGTAGTTTCGAGCAGTACTTC.

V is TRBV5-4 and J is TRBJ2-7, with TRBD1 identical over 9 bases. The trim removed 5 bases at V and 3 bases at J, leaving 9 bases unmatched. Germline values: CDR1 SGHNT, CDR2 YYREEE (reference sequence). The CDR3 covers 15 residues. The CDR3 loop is CASSPTGTGIYEQYF. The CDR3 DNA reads TGTGCCAGCAGTCCTACCGGGACAGGGATCTACGAGCAGTACTTC. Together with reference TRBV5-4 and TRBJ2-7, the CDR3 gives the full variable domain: ETGVTQSPTHLIKTRGQQVTLRCSSQSGHNTVSWYQQALGQGPQFIFQYYREEENGRGNFPPRFSGLQFPNYSSELNVNALELDDSALYLCASSPTGTGIYEQYFGPGTRLTVT.

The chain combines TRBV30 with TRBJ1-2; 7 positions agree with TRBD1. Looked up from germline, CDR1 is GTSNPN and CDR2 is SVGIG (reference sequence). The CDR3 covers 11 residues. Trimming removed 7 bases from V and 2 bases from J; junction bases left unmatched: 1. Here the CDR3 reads CASQGNYGYTF. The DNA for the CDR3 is TGTGCCTCACAGGGGAACTATGGCTACACCTTC.

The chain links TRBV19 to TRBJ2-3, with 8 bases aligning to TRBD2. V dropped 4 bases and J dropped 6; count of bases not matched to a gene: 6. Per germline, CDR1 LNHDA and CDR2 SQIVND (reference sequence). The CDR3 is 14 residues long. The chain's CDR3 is CASSRSGRGDTQYF. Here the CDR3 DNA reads TGTGCCAGTAGTAGGAGCGGGAGAGGGGATACGCAGTATTTT.

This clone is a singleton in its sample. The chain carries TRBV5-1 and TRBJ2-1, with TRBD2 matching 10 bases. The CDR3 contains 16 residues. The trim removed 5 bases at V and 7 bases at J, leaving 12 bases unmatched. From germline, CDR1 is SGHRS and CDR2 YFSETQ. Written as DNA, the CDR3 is TGCGCCAGCAGGACCCCTCTAGCGGGAGACCGGAATGAGCAGTTCTTC. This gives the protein CASRTPLAGDRNEQFF.

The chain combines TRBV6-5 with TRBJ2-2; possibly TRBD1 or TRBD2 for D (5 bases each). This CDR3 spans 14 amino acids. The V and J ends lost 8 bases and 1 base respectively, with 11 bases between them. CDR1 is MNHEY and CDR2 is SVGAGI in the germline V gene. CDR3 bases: TGTGCCAGCTGGGGGAGTTTGAACACCGGGGAGCTGTTTTTT. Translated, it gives CASWGSLNTGELFF.

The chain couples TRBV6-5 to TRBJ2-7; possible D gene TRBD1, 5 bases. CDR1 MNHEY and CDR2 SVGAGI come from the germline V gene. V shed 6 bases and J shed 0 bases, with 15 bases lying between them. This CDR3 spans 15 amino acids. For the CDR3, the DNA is TGTGCCAGCAGCCCCCGACAGAGCCTCTCCTACGAGCAGTACTTC. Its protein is CASSPRQSLSYEQYF.

CDR3 DNA: TGTGCCAGCAGCCCCAGGGGGCTCTACGAGCAGTACTTC. Its translation: CASSPRGLYEQYF. This chain uses TRBV7-9 with TRBJ2-7; 8 bases are a match to TRBD1. Germline CDR1 is SEHNR and CDR2 is FQNEAQ (reference sequence). CDR3 length: 13 amino acids. V shed 5 bases and J 3 bases; nucleotides not matched to a gene: 3.

CDR3 loop: CASSLSVGQGVGGYTF. The CDR3 DNA is TGTGCCAGCAGTTTATCTGTGGGACAGGGGGTAGGAGGCTACACCTTC. The genes are TRBV27 and TRBJ1-2; 11 bases are a match to TRBD1. This CDR3 contains 16 residues. Trimming at V came to 0 bases and at J to 8 bases, leaving 8 bases not matched to a gene. The germline V gene encodes CDR1 MNHEY and CDR2 SMNVEV (reference sequence).

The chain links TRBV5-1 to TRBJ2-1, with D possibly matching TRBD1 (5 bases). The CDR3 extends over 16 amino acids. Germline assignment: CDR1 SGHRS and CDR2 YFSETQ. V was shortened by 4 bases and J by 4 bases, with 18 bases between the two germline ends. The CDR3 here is CASSITTGGFYNEQFF. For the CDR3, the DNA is TGCGCCAGCAGCATCACCACAGGTGGTTTTTACAATGAGCAGTTCTTC.

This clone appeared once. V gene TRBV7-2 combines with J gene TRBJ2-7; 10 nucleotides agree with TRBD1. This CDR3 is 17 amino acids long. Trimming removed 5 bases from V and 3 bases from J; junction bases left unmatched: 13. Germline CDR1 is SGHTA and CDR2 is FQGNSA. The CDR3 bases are TGTGCCAGCAGCCACCGAAATTCGGGACAGGGGAACTACGAGCAGTACTTC. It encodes CASSHRNSGQGNYEQYF.